Sequencing of this T cell receptor (beta chain) was carried out in a study of beta chain features in type 1 diabetes. General study points: Possibly, sequencing cDNA over-represented cells that had high TCR expression levels. Shortening of TCRB CDR3s, moderate but significant, appeared in all four CD4+ subsets of Type 1 diabetes patients. Among patients, naive, central memory and Treg TCRB repertoires appeared more similar than among healthy donors. Possible PCR preference for shorter templates applied equally to patients and controls.

Isolated RNA was reverse transcribed in full, so expressed TCRB transcripts were sequenced. Reads from naive, central memory and regulatory T cell samples averaged about 3.3 million. Sequencing used immunoSEQ multiplex PCR; TCRdb keeps in-frame clones, though not all of them. Here the sample spans more than 100,000 clones, over 25% being singletons. With respect to this clone: No antigen is known for it.

The germline V gene encodes CDR1 MDHEN and CDR2 SYDVKM. V lost 5 bases to trimming and J lost 10 bases, with 14 bases between them. The CDR3 length is 12 residues. V gene TRBV28 combines with J gene TRBJ1-1; no clear D. The sequenced material came from central memory CD4+ T cells from blood. The sequence came from a woman aged 18-29 years with type 1 diabetes. CDR3 loop: CASSASRGRAFF. The CDR3 DNA reads TGTGCCAGCAGTGCCTCCCGGGGTCGAGCTTTCTTT. The whole variable domain, filled in from reference TRBV28 and TRBJ1-1, reads DVKVTQSSRYLVKRTGEKVFLECVQDMDHENMFWYRQDPGLGLRLIYFSYDVKMKEKGDIPEGYSVSREKKERFSLILESASTNQTSMYLCASSASRGRAFFGQGTRLTVV.